The rows below give T cell receptor beta chains drawn from one sample of a study of blood T cell repertoires in COVID-19. Profiling relied on immunoSEQ multiplex PCR, and the TCRdb table lists in-frame clones only, not all of them. The sample has roughly 330,000 clones; around 87% are singletons. The sequenced sample consisted of PBMCs or T cells enriched from blood (not recorded which). These receptors were taken from a woman under 40 who had recovered from COVID-19. Each CDR3 is given with its conserved first and last residue. The D gene is left open where the match is weak. Clone size is stated in some rows and not others, as once, few, many or a class when expanded.

clone size: .; V gene: TRBV10-3; J gene: TRBJ2-7; D gene: .; CDR3 DNA: TGTGCCATCAGTGGAGACAGATACGAGCAGTACTTC; CDR3 protein: CAISGDRYEQYF
clone size: .; V gene: TRBV11-2; J gene: TRBJ1-1; D gene: TRBD1; CDR3 DNA: TGTGCCAGCAGCCCCCGGGACAGGGGATCGGACACTGAAGCTTTCTTT; CDR3 protein: CASSPRDRGSDTEAFF
clone size: .; V gene: TRBV7-2; J gene: TRBJ1-2; D gene: TRBD1; CDR3 DNA: TGTGCCAGCAGTCGTAGGACAGGGGATGGCTACACCTTC; CDR3 protein: CASSRRTGDGYTF
clone size: .; V gene: TRBV5-1; J gene: TRBJ1-1; D gene: TRBD1; CDR3 DNA: TGCGCCAGCAGCGCGACAGGGAATGAGGCTTTCTTT; CDR3 protein: CASSATGNEAFF
clone size: few; V gene: TRBV6-6; J gene: TRBJ1-5; D gene: TRBD1; CDR3 DNA: TGTGCCAGCAGCCGACTGGGACAGGGCAATCAGCCCCAGCATTTT; CDR3 protein: CASSRLGQGNQPQHF
clone size: .; V gene: TRBV27; J gene: TRBJ1-2; D gene: .; CDR3 DNA: TGTGCCAGCCGAGCCTACCCAACAGCCGACTATGGCTACACCTTC; CDR3 protein: CASRAYPTADYGYTF
clone size: .; V gene: TRBV25-1; J gene: TRBJ2-6; D gene: .; CDR3 DNA: TGTGCCAGCAGTGACCGAAGGAGGGTAGCCGGGGCCAACGTCCTGACTTTC; CDR3 protein: CASSDRRRVAGANVLTF
clone size: .; V gene: TRBV6-5; J gene: TRBJ2-7; D gene: TRBD2; CDR3 DNA: TGTGCCAGCAATCCCGGGACTAGCGTGCACGAGCAGTACTTC; CDR3 protein: CASNPGTSVHEQYF
clone size: .; V gene: TRBV5-1; J gene: TRBJ1-3; D gene: .; CDR3 DNA: TGCGCCAGCAGCTTGGACAGAAGCTCTGGAAACACCATATATTTT; CDR3 protein: CASSLDRSSGNTIYF
clone size: .; V gene: TRBV7-3; J gene: TRBJ2-1; D gene: TRBD1; CDR3 DNA: TGTGCCAGCAGCCTCCCGGGACAGGGGTACAATGAGCAGTTCTTC; CDR3 protein: CASSLPGQGYNEQFF
clone size: .; V gene: TRBV6-5; J gene: TRBJ2-1; D gene: .; CDR3 DNA: TGTGCCAGCATCCCGGGACTGAACAATGAGCAGTTCTTC; CDR3 protein: CASIPGLNNEQFF
clone size: .; V gene: TRBV5-1; J gene: TRBJ2-2; D gene: TRBD2; CDR3 DNA: TGCGCCAGCAGCTCGTATACTAGCGGCGAAACCGGGGAGCTGTTTTTT; CDR3 protein: CASSSYTSGETGELFF
clone size: .; V gene: TRBV19; J gene: TRBJ1-1; D gene: TRBD1; CDR3 DNA: TGTGCCAGTACCGGACAGGGTATGAACACTGAAGCTTTCTTT; CDR3 protein: CASTGQGMNTEAFF
clone size: .; V gene: TRBV18; J gene: TRBJ1-1; D gene: .; CDR3 DNA: TGTGCCAGCTCACCCAAGGGGGAATCTGGGTGGCGAGCTTTCTTT; CDR3 protein: CASSPKGESGWRAFF
clone size: .; V gene: TRBV14; J gene: TRBJ1-3; D gene: .; CDR3 DNA: TGTGCCAGCAGCCAGGGACTCCTCTCTGGAAACACCATATATTTT; CDR3 protein: CASSQGLLSGNTIYF